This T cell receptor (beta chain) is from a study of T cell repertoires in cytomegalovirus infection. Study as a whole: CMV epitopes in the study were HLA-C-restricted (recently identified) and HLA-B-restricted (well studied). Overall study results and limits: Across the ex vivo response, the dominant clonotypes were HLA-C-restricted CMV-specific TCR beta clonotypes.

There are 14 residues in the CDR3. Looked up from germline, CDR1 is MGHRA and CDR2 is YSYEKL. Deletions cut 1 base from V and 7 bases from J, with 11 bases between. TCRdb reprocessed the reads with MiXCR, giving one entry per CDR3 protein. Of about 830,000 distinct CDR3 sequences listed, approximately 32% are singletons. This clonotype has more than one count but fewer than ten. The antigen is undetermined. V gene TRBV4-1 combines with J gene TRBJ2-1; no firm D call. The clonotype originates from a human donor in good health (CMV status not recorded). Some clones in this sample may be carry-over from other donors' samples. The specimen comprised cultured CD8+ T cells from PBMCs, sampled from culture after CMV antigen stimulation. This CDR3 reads CASSQGILWNEQFF. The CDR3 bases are TGCGCCAGCAGCCAAGGGATCCTGTGGAATGAGCAGTTCTTC.